The 16 T cell receptor beta chains below come from one sample, sequenced in a study of T cells after yellow fever vaccination (dated by TCRdb to between 2018 and 2021). The intended sense of this specimen's treatment or condition label: live attenuated yellow fever vaccine strain. The library was prepared using 5' RACE. The sequencing machine was an Illumina HiSeq 2500. The public reads were reprocessed in TCRdb via fastp at Q25 and MiXCR, keeping in-frame beta chains. For every CDR3 protein sequence, its rows merge into one entry that carries the most common genes and DNA. This sample has roughly 520,000 distinct CDR3 sequences in its table, and about a fifth of those were observed once. Roughly a sixth of the sample is taken by the ten largest. The sample here was PBMCs, taken 21 days after the first yellow fever vaccination. All receptors derive from a man between 18 and 29 years old who received the YFV17D yellow fever vaccine.

The chain has TRBV7-2 and TRBJ2-5, with 7 nucleotides matching TRBD1. Germline CDR1 is SGHTA and CDR2 is FQGNSA. The CDR3 spans 17 residues. Trimming took 4 bases from V and 2 from J; bases not matched to a gene: 13. This chain's CDR3 is CASSSTPTGWGQETQYF. CDR3 bases: TGTGCCAGCAGCTCCACGCCGACAGGGTGGGGGCAAGAGACCCAGTACTTC.

This chain uses TRBV7-2 with TRBJ1-5; D not certain. Trimming removed 3 bases from V and 8 bases from J, with 11 bases in between. The CDR3 is 13 amino acids. Germline CDR1 and CDR2: SGHTA and FQGNSA. In DNA form, the CDR3 reads TGTGCCAGCAGCTTGGTCTGGGCAGAGCCCCAGCATTTT. Amino acid sequence: CASSLVWAEPQHF.

The rearrangement uses TRBV7-9 and TRBJ2-2; 7 bases match TRBD1. The CDR3 loop spans 15 amino acids. The V gene's germline CDR1 is SEHNR and CDR2 FQNEAQ (reference sequence). V shed 5 bases and J 4 bases; nucleotides not matched to a gene: 7. CDR3 amino acids: CASSEQQGLTGELFF. For the CDR3, the DNA is TGTGCCAGCAGCGAACAACAGGGGCTCACCGGGGAGCTGTTTTTT.

The sample holds a few counts of this clonotype. This sequence joins TRBV4-1 and TRBJ2-3; 7 bases match TRBD2. CDR1 is MGHRA, CDR2 YSYEKL, per germline. The CDR3 has 15 residues. The V segment lost 4 bases and the J segment 2 bases; nucleotides outside the gene matches: 6. The CDR3 spells CASSRPGLSTDTQYF. CDR3 DNA sequence: TGCGCCAGCAGCCGCCCGGGACTATCCACAGATACGCAGTATTTT.

This clonotype has ten or more counts. The chain has TRBV7-7 and TRBJ2-5; 11 positions agree with TRBD1. CDR1 is SSHAT and CDR2 is FNYEAQ in the germline V gene (reference sequence). The CDR3 runs to 15 residues. V was clipped by 4 bases and J by 1 base; unmatched bases: 2. CDR3 loop: CASSSGQGGQETQYF. CDR3 sequence (DNA): TGTGCCAGCAGCTCGGGACAGGGGGGCCAAGAGACCCAGTACTTC.

This clonotype turned up a few times. The V call is TRBV6-1, the J call TRBJ2-3; 12 bases are a match to TRBD2. The ends lost 7 bases at V and 0 bases at J; junction bases unmatched: 2. CDR3 length: 15 amino acids. CDR1 MNHNS and CDR2 SASEGT come from the germline V gene. The CDR3 region has the DNA TGTGCCAGCAATCTAGCGGGGGGGAGCACAGATACGCAGTATTTT. This encodes CASNLAGGSTDTQYF.

J is TRBJ1-5 and V is TRBV20-1, with D hard to call. Trimming took off 1 base at V and 0 bases at J, with 10 bases between the two ends. This CDR3 has 15 residues. Germline V gene data show CDR1 as DFQATT and CDR2 as SNEGSKA (reference sequence). The CDR3 DNA follows: TGCAGTGCTAGAGGTTCAGGATATAGCAATCAGCCCCAGCATTTT. Translating it yields CSARGSGYSNQPQHF.

This chain uses TRBV20-1 with TRBJ2-3; tentatively, D is TRBD2 (6 bases). From germline, CDR1 is DFQATT and CDR2 SNEGSKA (reference sequence). The CDR3 spans 12 residues. CDR3 nucleotide sequence: TGCGGGGGACTGGCCATCACAGATACGCAGTATTTT. Protein sequence: CGGLAITDTQYF.

This clonotype was detected a few times. The chain recombines TRBV3-1 with TRBJ2-1, with 7 bases that match TRBD2. Germline CDR1 and CDR2: LGHDT and YNNKEL (reference sequence). V was clipped by 1 base and J by 9 bases; unmatched bases: 3. This CDR3 has 13 amino acids. CDR3 coding DNA: TGTGCCAGCAGCCAAGGTCTAGCGGTTGAGCAGTTCTTC. The encoded protein is CASSQGLAVEQFF.

V and J are TRBV7-2 and TRBJ2-1; 7 nucleotides agree with TRBD2. The trim removed 4 bases at V and 0 bases at J, leaving 6 bases unmatched. Germline V CDR1 and CDR2: SGHTA, FQGNSA. The CDR3 consists of 16 residues. CDR3 in amino acids: CASSSSLAASYNEQFF. The CDR3 DNA reads TGTGCCAGCAGCTCATCCCTAGCGGCCTCCTACAATGAGCAGTTCTTC.

This clonotype was seen a few times. The chain is built from TRBV29-1 and TRBJ2-3, with TRBD2 matching 8 bases. CDR1 and CDR2 from the germline V gene are SQVTM and ANQGSEA. CDR3 length equals 13 residues. The trim removed 7 bases at V and 1 base at J, leaving 4 bases unmatched. CDR3 region: CSGLLAGTDTQYF. DNA of the CDR3: TGCAGCGGATTACTAGCGGGCACAGATACGCAGTATTTT.

The rearrangement uses TRBV20-1 and TRBJ2-7, with TRBD1 matching 7 bases. J was trimmed by 4 bases and V by 6 bases; bases with no gene match: 15. The CDR3 spans 15 residues. The germline CDR1 and CDR2 sequences are DFQATT and SNEGSKA (reference sequence). The CDR3 loop is CSAEPRDRVRYEQYV. The CDR3 nucleotides read TGCAGTGCCGAACCCCGGGACAGAGTGAGATACGAGCAGTACGTC.

The chain uses TRBV5-5 and TRBJ2-2; a possible D gene is TRBD2 (6 bases). CDR1 and CDR2 (germline): SGHKS, YYEKEE (reference sequence). With 5 bases removed from V and 6 bases from J, the gap between germline ends came to 17 bases. The CDR3 is made up of 15 amino acids. The CDR3 DNA follows: TGTGCCAGCAGGCCCCTCGGGGGTATCCCCGGGGAGCTGTTTTTT. It yields the protein CASRPLGGIPGELFF.

This clonotype was detected a few times. The chain recombines TRBV3-1 with TRBJ2-7; possible D gene TRBD1, 6 bases. V was shortened by 3 bases and J by 3 bases, with 24 bases between the two germline ends. The length of the CDR3 is 18 residues. CDR1 LGHDT and CDR2 YNNKEL come from the germline V gene (reference sequence). This chain's CDR3 is CASSHDDRREGLHYEQYV. DNA for the CDR3: TGTGCCAGCAGCCATGACGACAGGCGAGAAGGGTTACACTACGAGCAGTACGTC.

This clonotype turned up a few times. The rearrangement joins TRBV5-1 to TRBJ2-7, with D possibly called TRBD1 or TRBD2 (6 bases each). Germline values: CDR1 SGHRS, CDR2 YFSETQ. V lost 0 bases and J lost 5, with 12 bases in between. There are 14 residues in the CDR3. In DNA, the CDR3 is TGCGCCAGCAGCTTGGGCGGGACACCCCACGAGCAGTACTTC. This gives the protein CASSLGGTPHEQYF.

The chain uses TRBV20-1 and TRBJ1-5; 9 bases map to TRBD1. This CDR3 spans 13 amino acids. Germline V gene sequence: CDR1 DFQATT, CDR2 SNEGSKA (reference sequence). The V gene end was trimmed by 3 bases and the J gene end by 4 bases; junction bases not matched to a gene: 1. CDR3 bases: TGCAGTGCTAGTGGGACAGGGAATCAGCCCCAGCATTTT. Translating gives CSASGTGNQPQHF.